The clone carrying this T cell receptor beta chain turned up a few times. These data belong to a study of T-cell reconstitution after alpha-beta-depleted transplantation in children. Preparing the TCRbeta library involved the use of unique molecular identifiers. TCRdb processed the PCR reads anew with MiXCR; each CDR3 protein has one entry. The sample has about 610,000 distinct CDR3 sequences, 10% to 13% seen once. The sequencing used PBMCs from the stem cell graft donor, collected from the stem cell graft. The TCR comes from a human donor who donated a stem cell graft to a child with acute myeloid leukemia.

In DNA, the CDR3 is TGTGCCAGCTCCAAGGAAGGGGATCGCGAGCAGTACTTC. Translating gives CASSKEGDREQYF. The chain employs TRBV18 and TRBJ2-7; D is perhaps TRBD1 (5 bases). The CDR3 has 13 residues. Germline CDR1 reads KGHSH; CDR2 reads LQKENI. V lost 6 bases and J 6 bases, leaving 15 bases between the germline ends.